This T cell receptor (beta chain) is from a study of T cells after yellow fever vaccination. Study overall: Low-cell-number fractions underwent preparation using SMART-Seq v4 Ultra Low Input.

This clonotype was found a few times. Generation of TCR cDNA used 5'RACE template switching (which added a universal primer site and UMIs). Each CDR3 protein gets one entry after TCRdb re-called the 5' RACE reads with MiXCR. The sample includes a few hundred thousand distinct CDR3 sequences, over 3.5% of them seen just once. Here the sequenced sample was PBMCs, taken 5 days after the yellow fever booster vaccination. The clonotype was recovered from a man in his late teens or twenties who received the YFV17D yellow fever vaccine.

Here the CDR3 reads CASSQDRGLARVEETQYF. DNA of the CDR3: TGTGCCAGCAGCCAAGATCGCGGTCTCGCTAGGGTGGAGGAGACCCAGTACTTC. The V gene is TRBV4-2, the J gene TRBJ2-5; D gene unclear. Germline V gives CDR1 LGHNA, CDR2 YNFKEQ. The V end was cut by 0 bases, the J end by 5 bases, with 22 bases between. The CDR3 runs 18 residues.